This TCR beta chain emerged from a study of CD8 T cells in ankylosing spondylitis. Study-wide results and limits: Ankylosing spondylitis blood appeared to carry a characteristic TCR beta motif of several highly homologous variants. Disease-linked clones proved CD8+ and comparatively uncommon in peripheral blood. Reportedly, disease-linked clones are significantly enriched in ankylosing spondylitis patients' matched synovial fluid.

The V end was cut by 4 bases, the J end by 5 bases, with 18 bases between. This CDR3 region has 16 residues. CDR1 is SGHDN, CDR2 FVKESK, per germline. This clonotype was detected ten times or more. Its antigen is still unknown. Library preparation for TCR beta used quantitative 5'-RACE with molecular barcodes. TCRdb itself ran the 5' RACE reads through MiXCR, one entry per CDR3 protein. The repertoire holds about 130,000 distinct CDR3 sequences, with roughly 7.3% as singletons. V is TRBV14 and J is TRBJ1-5, with D possibly TRBD1 on 6 matching bases. The receptor was derived from a male donor with ankylosing spondylitis or in good health (not recorded which). Sample: blood, either unsorted or a sorted T cell fraction (not recorded which). The CDR3 loop is CASSLSSPGADQPQHF. CDR3 bases: TGTGCCAGCAGCCTTTCCTCACCAGGGGCGGATCAGCCCCAGCATTTT.